This T cell receptor beta chain was documented in a study of blood T cell repertoires in COVID-19. Study-level information: Acute and convalescent COVID-19 samples came from the United States, Italy and Spain. T cells, B-cell-depleted T cells, or PBMCs provided the cDNA or gDNA that served as material.

The CDR3 spans 15 residues. Trimming took off 4 bases at V and 5 bases at J, with 13 bases between the two ends. Looked up from germline, CDR1 is SGHKS and CDR2 is YYEKEE (reference sequence). The authors' processing: Reference gene primers were amplified, and this amplification served to estimate nucleated cell counts. Profiling relied on immunoSEQ multiplex PCR, and the TCRdb table lists in-frame clones only, not all of them. Clonal size and the V and J genes are those of that table, whereas D and trimming came from the DNA. Of roughly 75,000 clones detected, roughly 82% appear once; the ten largest clones hold 11%.

The clonotype originates from a man aged 50-60 years with acute or convalescent COVID-19. The sequencing sample was made of peripheral blood. The V and J genes are TRBV5-5 and TRBJ1-6, with D perhaps TRBD1 (6 bases). The CDR3 region has the DNA TGTGCCAGCAGCGTATACCAGGGGAATAATTCACCCCTCCACTTT. Its translation: CASSVYQGNNSPLHF.